The entry that follows covers one TCR beta chain sequence. Its antigen is unknown. Losses at the gene ends were 6 bases for V and 1 base for J; bases not matched to a gene: 4. Germline V gene sequence: CDR1 MDHEN, CDR2 SYDVKM. This CDR3 has 15 amino acids. Profiled with immunoSEQ multiplex PCR; TCRdb holds only in-frame clones, not every one. This table holds roughly 71,000 clones, under 85% found once. The source of the sample is a study of vaccination effects on CD4 cells after COVID-19. Study-level findings and limits: Both infection-induced and vaccine-induced clones contracted markedly at late post-vaccination timepoints.

Ahead of sequencing, the ViraFEST assay grew antigen-specific CD4+ T cells using viral peptide pools. Culture lasted about ten days before CD4+ T cell isolation. Two-dose BNT162b2 or mRNA-1273 vaccination was given to participants. All vaccine recipients tested negative for nucleocapsid antibodies and had never contracted SARS-CoV-2 infection. It was with 10 IU/ml IL-2 and 9.5 to 10 ug/ml peptides that more than 1.5 million PBMC per well were cultured. The sequence derives from a human donor who received a COVID-19 vaccine. The chain joins TRBV28 to TRBJ2-7, with 12 bases aligning to TRBD2. Material: CD4+ T cells from PBMCs cultured with HCoV-OC43 spike peptides, obtained after COVID-19 vaccination. Subset of the sample: HCoV-OC43 spike overlapping peptide pool stimulation. The CDR3 is CASRPTSGGSYEQYV. CDR3 sequence (DNA): TGTGCCAGCAGGCCTACTAGCGGGGGGTCCTACGAGCAGTACGTC.